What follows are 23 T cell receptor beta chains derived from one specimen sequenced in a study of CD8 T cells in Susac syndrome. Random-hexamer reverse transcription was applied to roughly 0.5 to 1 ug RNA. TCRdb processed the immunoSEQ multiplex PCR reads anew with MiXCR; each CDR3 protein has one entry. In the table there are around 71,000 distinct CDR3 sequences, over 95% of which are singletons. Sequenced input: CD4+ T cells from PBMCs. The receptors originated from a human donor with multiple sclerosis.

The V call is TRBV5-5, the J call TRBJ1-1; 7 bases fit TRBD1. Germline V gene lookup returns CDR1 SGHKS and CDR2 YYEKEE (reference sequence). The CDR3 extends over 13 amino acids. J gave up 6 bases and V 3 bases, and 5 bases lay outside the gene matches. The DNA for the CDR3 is TGTGCCAGCAGCTACACAGGGGTCGCTGAAGCTTTCTTT. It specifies CASSYTGVAEAFF.

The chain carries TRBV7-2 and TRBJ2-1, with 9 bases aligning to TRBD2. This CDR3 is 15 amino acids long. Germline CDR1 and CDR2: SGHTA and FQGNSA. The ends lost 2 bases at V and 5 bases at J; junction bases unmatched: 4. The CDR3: CASSLRLAGNNEQFF. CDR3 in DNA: TGTGCCAGCAGCTTAAGGCTAGCGGGGAACAATGAGCAGTTCTTC. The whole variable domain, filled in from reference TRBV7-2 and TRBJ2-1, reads GAGVSQSPSNKVTEKGKDVELRCDPISGHTALYWYRQSLGQGLEFLIYFQGNSAPDKSGLPSDRFSAERTGGSVSTLTIQRTQQEDSAVYLCASSLRLAGNNEQFFGPGTRLTVL.

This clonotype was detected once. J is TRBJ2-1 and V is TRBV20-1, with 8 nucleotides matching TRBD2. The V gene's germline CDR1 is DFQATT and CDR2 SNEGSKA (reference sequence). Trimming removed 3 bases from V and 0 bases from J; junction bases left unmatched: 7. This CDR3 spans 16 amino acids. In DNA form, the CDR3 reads TGCAGTGCTAGGCACTATAGCGGGAACTCCTACAATGAGCAGTTCTTC. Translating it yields CSARHYSGNSYNEQFF.

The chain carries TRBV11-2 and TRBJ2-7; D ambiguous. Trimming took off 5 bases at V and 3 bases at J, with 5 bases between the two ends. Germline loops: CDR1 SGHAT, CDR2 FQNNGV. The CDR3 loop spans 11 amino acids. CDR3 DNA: TGTGCCAGCAGCCGTCACTACGAGCAGTACTTC. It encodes CASSRHYEQYF.

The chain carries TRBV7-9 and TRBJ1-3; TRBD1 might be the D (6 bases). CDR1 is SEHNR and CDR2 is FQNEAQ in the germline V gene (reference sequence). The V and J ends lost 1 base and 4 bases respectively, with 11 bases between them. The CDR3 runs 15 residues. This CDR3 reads CASSLVRGRGNTIYF. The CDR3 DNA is TGTGCCAGCAGCTTAGTCCGGGGGCGCGGAAACACCATATATTTT. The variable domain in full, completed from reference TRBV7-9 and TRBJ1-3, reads DTGVSQNPRHKITKRGQNVTFRCDPISEHNRLYWYRQTLGQGPEFLTYFQNEAQLEKSRLLSDRFSAERPKGSFSTLEIQRTEQGDSAMYLCASSLVRGRGNTIYFGEGSWLTVV.

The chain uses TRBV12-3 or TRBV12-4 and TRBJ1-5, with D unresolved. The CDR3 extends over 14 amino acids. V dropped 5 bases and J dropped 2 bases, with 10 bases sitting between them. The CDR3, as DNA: TGTGCCAGCAGTCCTGTTTCGGGCAATCAGCCCCAGCATTTT. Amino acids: CASSPVSGNQPQHF.

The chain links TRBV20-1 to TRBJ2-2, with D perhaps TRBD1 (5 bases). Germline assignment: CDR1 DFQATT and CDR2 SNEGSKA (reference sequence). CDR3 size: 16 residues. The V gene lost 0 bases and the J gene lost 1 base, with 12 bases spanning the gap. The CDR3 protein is CSARDGQGGNTGELFF. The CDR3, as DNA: TGCAGTGCTAGAGATGGGCAGGGCGGGAACACCGGGGAGCTGTTTTTT.

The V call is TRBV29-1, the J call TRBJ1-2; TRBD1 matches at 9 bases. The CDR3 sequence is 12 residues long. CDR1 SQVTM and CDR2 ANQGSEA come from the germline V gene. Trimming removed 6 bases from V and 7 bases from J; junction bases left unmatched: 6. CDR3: CSVGQGRTGYTF. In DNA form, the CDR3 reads TGCAGCGTGGGACAGGGCCGTACTGGCTACACCTTC.

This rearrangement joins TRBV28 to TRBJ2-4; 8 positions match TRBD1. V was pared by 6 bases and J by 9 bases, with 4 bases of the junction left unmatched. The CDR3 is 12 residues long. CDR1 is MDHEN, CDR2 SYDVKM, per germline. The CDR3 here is CASRGQVGIQYF. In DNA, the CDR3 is TGTGCCAGCAGGGGACAGGTGGGCATTCAGTACTTC. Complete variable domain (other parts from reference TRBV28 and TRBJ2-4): DVKVTQSSRYLVKRTGEKVFLECVQDMDHENMFWYRQDPGLGLRLIYFSYDVKMKEKGDIPEGYSVSREKKERFSLILESASTNQTSMYLCASRGQVGIQYFGAGTRLSVL.

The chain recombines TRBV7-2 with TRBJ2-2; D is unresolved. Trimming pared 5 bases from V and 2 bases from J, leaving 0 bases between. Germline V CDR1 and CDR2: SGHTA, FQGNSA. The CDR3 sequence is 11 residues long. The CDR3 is CASSNTGELFF. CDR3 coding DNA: TGTGCCAGCAGCAACACCGGGGAGCTGTTTTTT.

The CDR3 region has the DNA TGCAGTGCTAGCCACGTAACAGGGGGCGCGAAGACCCAGTACTTC. Its translation: CSASHVTGGAKTQYF. The J gene is TRBJ2-5, the V gene TRBV20-1, with 9 nucleotides matching TRBD1. The CDR3 is made up of 15 amino acids. V gave up 3 bases and J gave up 6 bases; unmatched junction bases: 11. Per the germline V gene, CDR1 is DFQATT and CDR2 is SNEGSKA (reference sequence).

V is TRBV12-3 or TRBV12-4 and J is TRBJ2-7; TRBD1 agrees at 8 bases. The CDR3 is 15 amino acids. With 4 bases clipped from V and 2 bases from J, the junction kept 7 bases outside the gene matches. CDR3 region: CASSWGQVLAYEQYF. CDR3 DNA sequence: TGTGCCAGCAGTTGGGGACAGGTCCTGGCCTACGAGCAGTACTTC.

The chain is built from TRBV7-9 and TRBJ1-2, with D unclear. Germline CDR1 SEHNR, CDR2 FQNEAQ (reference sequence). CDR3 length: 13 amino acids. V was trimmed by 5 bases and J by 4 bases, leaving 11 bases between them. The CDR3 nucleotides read TGTGCCAGCAGCCGCCGGGATGGCTATGGCTACACCTTC. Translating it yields CASSRRDGYGYTF.

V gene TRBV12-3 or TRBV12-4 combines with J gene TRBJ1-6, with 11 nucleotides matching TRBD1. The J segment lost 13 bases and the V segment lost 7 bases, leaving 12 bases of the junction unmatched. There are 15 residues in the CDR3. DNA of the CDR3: TGTGCCAGCACCCACTCCGGGACAGGGGGTTCCCCCCTCCACTTT. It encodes CASTHSGTGGSPLHF.

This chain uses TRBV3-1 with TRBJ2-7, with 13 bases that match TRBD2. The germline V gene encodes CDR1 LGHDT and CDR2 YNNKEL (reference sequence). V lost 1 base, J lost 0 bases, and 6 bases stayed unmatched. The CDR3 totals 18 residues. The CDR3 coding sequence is TGTGCCAGCAGCCAAGGACTAGCGGGGGGCTCTAGCTCCTACGAGCAGTACTTC. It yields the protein CASSQGLAGGSSSYEQYF.

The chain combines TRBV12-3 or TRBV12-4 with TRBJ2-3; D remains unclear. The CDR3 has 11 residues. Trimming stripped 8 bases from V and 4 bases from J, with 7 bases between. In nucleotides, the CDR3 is TGTGCCAGCCGACTTGCAGATACGCAGTATTTT. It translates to CASRLADTQYF.

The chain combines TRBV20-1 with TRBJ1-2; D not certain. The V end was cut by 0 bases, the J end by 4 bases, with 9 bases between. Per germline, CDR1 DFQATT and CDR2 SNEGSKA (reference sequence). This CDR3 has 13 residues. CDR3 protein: CSARDRPFYGYTF. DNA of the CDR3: TGCAGTGCTAGAGACAGACCTTTCTATGGCTACACCTTC.

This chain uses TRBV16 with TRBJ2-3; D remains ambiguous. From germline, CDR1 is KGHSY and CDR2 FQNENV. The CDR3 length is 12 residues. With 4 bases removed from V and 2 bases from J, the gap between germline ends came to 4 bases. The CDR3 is CASSRDTDTQYF. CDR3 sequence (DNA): TGTGCCAGCAGCCGGGACACAGATACGCAGTATTTT.

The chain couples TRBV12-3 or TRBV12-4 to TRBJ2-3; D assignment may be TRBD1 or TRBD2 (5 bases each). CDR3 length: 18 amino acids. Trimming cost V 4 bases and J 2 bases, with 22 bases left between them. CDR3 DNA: TGTGCCAGCAGTTCCCACGCGGCCCTCCGAGGGGTCACAGATACGCAGTATTTT. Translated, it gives CASSSHAALRGVTDTQYF.

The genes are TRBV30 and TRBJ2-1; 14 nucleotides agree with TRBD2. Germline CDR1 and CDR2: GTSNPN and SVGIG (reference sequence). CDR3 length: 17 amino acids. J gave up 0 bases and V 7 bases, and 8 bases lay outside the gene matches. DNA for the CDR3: TGTGCCTTAGTAGGACTAGCGGGGGGAACCTCCTACAATGAGCAGTTCTTC. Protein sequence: CALVGLAGGTSYNEQFF.

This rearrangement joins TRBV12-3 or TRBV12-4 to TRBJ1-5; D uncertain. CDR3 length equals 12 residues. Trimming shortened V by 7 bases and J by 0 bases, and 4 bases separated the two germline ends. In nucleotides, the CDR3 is TGTGCCAGCAAGTATAGCAATCAGCCCCAGCATTTT. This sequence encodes CASKYSNQPQHF.

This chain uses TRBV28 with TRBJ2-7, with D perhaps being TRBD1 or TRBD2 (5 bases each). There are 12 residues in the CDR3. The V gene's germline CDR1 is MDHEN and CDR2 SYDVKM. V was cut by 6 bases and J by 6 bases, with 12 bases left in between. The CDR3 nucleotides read TGTGCCAGCAGGGGACGGGGAAGCGAGCAGTACTTC. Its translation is CASRGRGSEQYF. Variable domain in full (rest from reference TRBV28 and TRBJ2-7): DVKVTQSSRYLVKRTGEKVFLECVQDMDHENMFWYRQDPGLGLRLIYFSYDVKMKEKGDIPEGYSVSREKKERFSLILESASTNQTSMYLCASRGRGSEQYFGPGTRLTVT.

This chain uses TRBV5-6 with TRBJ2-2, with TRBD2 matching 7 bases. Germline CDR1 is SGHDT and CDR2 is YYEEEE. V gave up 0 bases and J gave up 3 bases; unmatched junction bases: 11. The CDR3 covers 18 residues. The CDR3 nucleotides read TGTGCCAGCAGCTTGGCGGGGGGACGGCTGTTGGACACCGGGGAGCTGTTTTTT. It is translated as CASSLAGGRLLDTGELFF.